This record concerns one TCR beta chain sequence. These data originate in a study of OX40 agonist ivuxolimab in advanced cancers. Profiled with immunoSEQ multiplex PCR; TCRdb holds only in-frame clones, not every one. The sample yields around 45,000 clones, around 77% seen once. The clonotype originates from an adult with an advanced solid tumor such as melanoma, head and neck, liver or kidney cancer. The material was CD4+ or CD8+ T cells sorted from blood, obtained in a trial of the OX40 agonist ivuxolimab.

The CDR3 sequence is CASSPPTGDEQYF. The DNA for the CDR3 is TGTGCCAGCTCACCTCCGACAGGGGACGAGCAGTACTTC. The rearrangement uses TRBV18 and TRBJ2-7; 8 bases are a match to TRBD1. Germline values: CDR1 KGHSH, CDR2 LQKENI. The CDR3 is 13 amino acids. V shed 3 bases, J shed 5 bases, and the junction held 3 bases outside the gene matches.